The 19 T cell receptor beta chains below all came from one sample that was sequenced in a study of T-cell reconstitution after alpha-beta-depleted transplantation in children. Unique molecular identifiers featured in how the TCRbeta library was prepared. In TCRdb, the PCR reads were re-called with MiXCR into one record per CDR3 protein. The sample lists roughly 420,000 distinct CDR3 sequences; about a sixth were seen once. Here the sequenced sample was PBMCs, mostly from graft donor cells, taken 360 days after TCRalphabeta/CD19-depleted stem cell transplant. The receptors were sampled from a boy in the first two years of life who had a stem cell transplant for Wiskott-Aldrich syndrome, so the T cells may come from the graft donor.

This clonotype was detected only a few times. The chain joins TRBV7-6 to TRBJ1-6; possibly TRBD1 for D (6 bases). V dropped 1 base and J dropped 0 bases, with 10 bases sitting between them. Looked up from germline, CDR1 is SGHVS and CDR2 is FNYEAQ. The CDR3 length is 17 residues. Written as DNA, the CDR3 is TGTGCCAGCAGCTTAGGGGACACAAGCTCCTATAATTCACCCCTCCACTTT. Amino acid sequence: CASSLGDTSSYNSPLHF. Full variable domain (rest looked up from reference TRBV7-6 and TRBJ1-6): GAGVSQSPRYKVTKRGQDVALRCDPISGHVSLYWYRQALGQGPEFLTYFNYEAQQDKSGLPNDRFSAERPEGSISTLTIQRTEQRDSAMYRCASSLGDTSSYNSPLHFGNGTRLTVT.

The chain uses TRBV30 and TRBJ2-3; D unresolved. Germline lookup yields CDR1 GTSNPN and CDR2 SVGIG (reference sequence). V gave up 5 bases and J gave up 7 bases, with 10 bases separating them. This CDR3 comprises 11 residues. CDR3 loop: CAWETVNTQYF. CDR3 DNA sequence: TGTGCCTGGGAGACTGTAAATACGCAGTATTTT.

The rearrangement joins TRBV5-1 to TRBJ2-7, with D tentatively TRBD1 (6 bases). CDR3 length: 13 amino acids. Germline V gene data show CDR1 as SGHRS and CDR2 as YFSETQ. V lost 0 bases and J 5 bases, leaving 9 bases between the germline ends. The CDR3 DNA follows: TGCGCCAGCAGCTTGGAGGGGGTCCACGAGCAGTACTTC. It codes for CASSLEGVHEQYF.

The chain is built from TRBV18 and TRBJ2-2; no definite D call. The germline V and J ends were trimmed by 4 bases and 5 bases, with 11 bases remaining between them. Germline V gives CDR1 KGHSH, CDR2 LQKENI. The CDR3 loop spans 14 amino acids. The CDR3 region is CASSLLQSTGELFF. CDR3 nucleotide sequence: TGTGCCAGCTCACTTCTCCAGTCTACCGGGGAGCTGTTTTTT. The whole variable domain, remainder taken from reference TRBV18 and TRBJ2-2, is NAGVMQNPRHLVRRRGQEARLRCSPMKGHSHVYWYRQLPEEGLKFMVYLQKENIIDESGMPKERFSAEFPKEGPSILRIQQVVRGDSAAYFCASSLLQSTGELFFGEGSRLTVL.

This chain uses TRBV11-2 with TRBJ1-6; no firm D call. V was clipped by 1 base and J by 10 bases, with 11 bases between them. Germline lookup yields CDR1 SGHAT and CDR2 FQNNGV. The CDR3 consists of 14 residues. The CDR3 reads CASSLGYQQSPLHF. The CDR3 DNA reads TGTGCCAGCAGCTTAGGGTATCAGCAGTCACCCCTCCACTTT.

This clonotype has more than one count but fewer than ten. J is TRBJ2-7 and V is TRBV5-1, with 7 bases identical to TRBD1. The trim removed 4 bases at V and 6 bases at J, leaving 10 bases unmatched. The CDR3 extends over 14 amino acids. Germline V gene lookup returns CDR1 SGHRS and CDR2 YFSETQ. This CDR3 is CASSPRQGPFEQYF. The DNA for the CDR3 is TGCGCCAGCAGCCCGCGACAGGGTCCCTTCGAGCAGTACTTC.

The chain joins TRBV4-3 to TRBJ2-2; the D is unclear. From germline, CDR1 is LGHNA and CDR2 YSLEER. The V gene lost 0 bases and the J gene lost 7 bases, with 9 bases spanning the gap. The CDR3 runs 14 residues. This chain's CDR3 is CASSQENGNGELFF. The CDR3 nucleotides are TGCGCCAGCAGCCAAGAAAACGGAAACGGGGAGCTGTTTTTT.

This sequence joins TRBV18 and TRBJ2-7, with TRBD2 matching 7 bases. Losses at the gene ends were 1 base for V and 3 bases for J; bases not matched to a gene: 3. The CDR3 is 14 residues long. Germline lookup yields CDR1 KGHSH and CDR2 LQKENI. CDR3 residues: CASSPQRDNYEQYF. The DNA for the CDR3 is TGTGCCAGCTCACCACAGCGGGATAACTACGAGCAGTACTTC.

The chain combines TRBV15 with TRBJ2-6; D remains unclear. In germline, CDR1 is LNHNV, CDR2 YYDKDF (reference sequence). This CDR3 is 13 amino acids long. Trimming took 10 bases from V and 1 from J, leaving 8 bases between them. DNA for the CDR3: TGTGCCATCCGACTTTCTGGGGCCAACGTCCTGACTTTC. The encoded protein is CAIRLSGANVLTF.

This clonotype was counted a few times. The V gene is TRBV10-3, the J gene TRBJ1-2, with a weak D call TRBD1 (5 bases). CDR1 and CDR2 from the germline V gene are ENHRY and SYGVKD. Trimming removed 0 bases from V and 4 bases from J, with 12 bases in between. The CDR3 spans 15 residues. CDR3 protein: CAISESGGSGYGYTF. In nucleotides, the CDR3 is TGTGCCATCAGTGAGTCCGGGGGGAGCGGCTATGGCTACACCTTC.

The chain uses TRBV6-2 or TRBV6-3 and TRBJ2-5; D might be TRBD2 (5 bases). CDR1 and CDR2 from the germline V gene are MNHEY and SVGEGT. V lost 2 bases to trimming and J lost 0 bases, with 10 bases between them. The CDR3 is made up of 15 amino acids. In DNA form, the CDR3 reads TGTGCCAGCAGTTACGAGGGTGAGGACCAAGAGACCCAGTACTTC. It yields the protein CASSYEGEDQETQYF.

V is TRBV25-1 and J is TRBJ1-2; D gene uncertain. V shed 3 bases and J shed 2 bases, with 13 bases lying between them. The germline V gene encodes CDR1 MGHDK and CDR2 SYGVNS. CDR3 length equals 15 residues. The CDR3: CASSESGGFNYGYTF. CDR3 DNA: TGTGCCAGCAGTGAGTCGGGAGGTTTCAACTATGGCTACACCTTC.

The rearrangement uses TRBV18 and TRBJ2-6, with 8 bases lining up with TRBD2. This CDR3 has 18 residues. Trimming cost V 3 bases and J 0 bases; bases outside gene matches: 7. Per germline, CDR1 KGHSH and CDR2 LQKENI. CDR3 DNA: TGTGCCAGCTCACCTTTAGCGGGGAAACTCTCTGGGGCCAACGTCCTGACTTTC. Translating it yields CASSPLAGKLSGANVLTF.

V is TRBV29-1 and J is TRBJ2-5; 11 bases match TRBD2. V shed 6 bases, J shed 4 bases, and the junction held 4 bases outside the gene matches. The germline CDR1 and CDR2 sequences are SQVTM and ANQGSEA. CDR3 length: 13 residues. The CDR3 DNA reads as TGCAGCGTCCAACTAGCGGGAGTAGAGACCCAGTACTTC. Protein: CSVQLAGVETQYF.

In this sample, this clonotype turned up a few times. The rearrangement uses TRBV12-3 or TRBV12-4 and TRBJ1-6, with 9 bases that match TRBD1. This CDR3 spans 17 amino acids. The junction had 8 bases not matched to a gene; V was cut back by 6 bases and J by 2 bases. The CDR3 spells CASSPYRGRTYNSPLHF. CDR3 in DNA: TGTGCCAGCAGCCCGTACAGGGGGCGGACCTATAATTCACCCCTCCACTTT.

This clonotype turned up a few times. J is TRBJ2-5 and V is TRBV12-3 or TRBV12-4, with 12 bases identical to TRBD2. This CDR3 region has 17 residues. The J segment lost 4 bases and the V segment lost 2 bases, leaving 8 bases of the junction unmatched. CDR3 region: CASSLPGLAGSPETQYF. DNA of the CDR3: TGTGCCAGCAGTTTACCAGGACTAGCGGGATCACCAGAGACCCAGTACTTC.

This clonotype was seen only a few times. The rearrangement links TRBV28 to TRBJ1-2, with D maybe TRBD1 (5 bases). V lost 4 bases and J 4 bases, leaving 13 bases between the germline ends. Germline CDR1 reads MDHEN; CDR2 reads SYDVKM. This CDR3 spans 14 amino acids. This CDR3 is CASSSPPGFYGYTF. The CDR3, as DNA: TGTGCCAGCAGTTCCCCCCCAGGGTTCTATGGCTACACCTTC.

This clonotype was observed a handful of times. The chain joins TRBV15 to TRBJ2-3; TRBD1 matches 9 bases. Looked up from germline, CDR1 is LNHNV and CDR2 is YYDKDF (reference sequence). This CDR3 has 17 residues. V shed 1 base and J 1 base; nucleotides not matched to a gene: 6. CDR3 nucleotide sequence: TGTGCCACCAGCAGAGCAGGGACAGGGCCTCGCACAGATACGCAGTATTTT. As protein: CATSRAGTGPRTDTQYF.

The chain combines TRBV28 with TRBJ1-5; D ambiguous. The germline V gene encodes CDR1 MDHEN and CDR2 SYDVKM. The CDR3 has 17 amino acids. Trimming cost V 1 base and J 3 bases, with 16 bases left between them. The CDR3 reads CASSLFKVTGHNQPQHF. In DNA, the CDR3 is TGTGCCAGCAGTTTATTCAAAGTCACGGGCCACAATCAGCCCCAGCATTTT.